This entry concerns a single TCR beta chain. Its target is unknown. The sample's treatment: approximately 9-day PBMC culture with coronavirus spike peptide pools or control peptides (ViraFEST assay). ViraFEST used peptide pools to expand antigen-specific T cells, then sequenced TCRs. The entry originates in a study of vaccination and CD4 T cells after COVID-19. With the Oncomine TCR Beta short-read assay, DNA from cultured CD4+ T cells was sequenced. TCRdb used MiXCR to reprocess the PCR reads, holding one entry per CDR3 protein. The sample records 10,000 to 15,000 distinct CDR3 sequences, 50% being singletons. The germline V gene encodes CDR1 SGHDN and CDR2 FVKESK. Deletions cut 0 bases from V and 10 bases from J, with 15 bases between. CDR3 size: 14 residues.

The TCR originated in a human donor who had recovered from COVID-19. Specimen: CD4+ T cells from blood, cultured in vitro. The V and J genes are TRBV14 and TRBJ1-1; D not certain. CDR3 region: CASSQEEGLGRAFF. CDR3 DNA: TGTGCCAGCAGCCAAGAAGAGGGTTTAGGACGAGCTTTCTTT.